This TCR beta chain was obtained from a study of blood T cell repertoires in COVID-19. Profiled with immunoSEQ multiplex PCR; TCRdb holds only in-frame clones, not every one. Altogether 180,000 or so clones are present, about 86% being singletons, with the ten largest covering around 7%. The sequence came from a man aged 40-49 years who had recovered from COVID-19. Material for sequencing was PBMCs or T cells enriched from blood (not recorded which).

As DNA, the CDR3 is TGTGCCAGCAGTTTCTCCGGGGGGCTCGGCTATGGCTACACCTTC. Translated: CASSFSGGLGYGYTF. J is TRBJ1-2 and V is TRBV27; maybe TRBD1 (6 bases). The CDR3 is 15 amino acids. Trimming took off 3 bases at V and 4 bases at J, with 15 bases between the two ends. The germline V gene encodes CDR1 MNHEY and CDR2 SMNVEV (reference sequence).